This section outlines one T cell receptor beta chain sequence together with its context. The antigen is undetermined. The data were obtained in a study of CD8 T cells in Susac syndrome. Study-wide findings and caveats: The study recognized that its TCR sequencing and HLA analysis covered a relatively small number of individuals.

Roughly 0.45 to 1 ug RNA was reverse transcribed with random hexamers. A multiplex approach, immunoSEQ multiplex PCR, amplified TCR beta CDR3 across 54 Vbeta and 13 Jbeta. TCRdb recomputed calls from the immunoSEQ multiplex PCR reads with MiXCR, one row per CDR3 protein. The sample holds some 300,000 distinct CDR3 sequences; about 85% are singletons and the top ten take 0.095% to 0.14%. Germline loops: CDR1 MDHEN, CDR2 SYDVKM. The CDR3 runs to 17 residues. V was pared by 5 bases and J by 2 bases, with 19 bases between. TEMRA cells were FACS-enriched, while CD8+ and CD4+ T cells were negatively isolated.

Input material: CD8+ T cells from PBMCs. The origin of this receptor is a human donor with multiple sclerosis. The rearrangement links TRBV28 to TRBJ1-5, with D perhaps TRBD1 (5 bases). Here the CDR3 DNA reads TGTGCCAGCAGTCCTTGGGACCCTTCCAGGGGCAATCAGCCCCAGCATTTT. It encodes CASSPWDPSRGNQPQHF.